The source of this T cell receptor (beta chain) is a study of blood T cell repertoires in COVID-19. Per the original data handling: Estimation of nucleated cell counts was performed using reference gene primer amplification. Profiled with immunoSEQ multiplex PCR; TCRdb holds only in-frame clones, not every one. The V and J calls and clone size come from that table; D and trimming were worked out from the DNA. Counted here are 450,000 or so clones, around 91% occurring once; the ten biggest clones make up less than 0.75%. This CDR3 spans 14 amino acids. Germline V lookup: CDR1 SGHRS, CDR2 YFSETQ. V was clipped by 2 bases and J by 5 bases, with 13 bases between them. Participants were aged about 18 to 100 years from 20 to 30 US areas. In assigning cohorts, the study relied on participant-reported clinical history. Two negative PCRs, clearance, or symptom resolution had been documented for recovered Cohort 3 donors.

This clonotype originated in a man aged 18 to 29 who had recovered from COVID-19. The J gene is TRBJ2-5, the V gene TRBV5-1; a possible D gene is TRBD2 (6 bases). Sequenced input: PBMCs or T cells enriched from blood (not recorded which). The CDR3 loop is CASSFGGVGETQYF. CDR3 in DNA: TGCGCCAGCAGCTTCGGAGGGGTGGGGGAGACCCAGTACTTC.